The table lists the clone carrying this T cell receptor beta chain with a few counts. The target antigen is unknown. V was trimmed by 6 bases and J by 8 bases, leaving 20 bases between them. The CDR3 sequence is 15 residues long. CDR1 is SGHDN and CDR2 is FVKESK in the germline V gene. No cell fractionation was done, so the repertoire covers all unsorted peripheral blood T cells. Alpha and beta constant-region primers primed reverse transcription of approximately 500 ng RNA. Separate chain-specific third strand synthesis with multiplexing indices produced the alpha and beta libraries. MiXCR was run by TCRdb on the 5' RACE reads, yielding one entry per CDR3 protein. The sample lists about 13,000 distinct CDR3 sequences; roughly 9.9% were seen once. The entry originates in a study of HIV-infected patients and healthy controls. Study results and limitations: HIV+ repertoires were severely depleted of MAIT alpha-chain CDR3s, unlike healthy controls. Slight age and sex differences between study cohorts did not explain the diversity differences.

Source material: blood. This chain joins TRBV14 and TRBJ1-5; maybe TRBD1 (5 bases). The TCR originated in an adult in good health. DNA of the CDR3: TGTGCCAGCAGGGCCAAGGAACAGGAAGGAGAGCCCCAGCATTTT. It encodes CASRAKEQEGEPQHF.